What follows is one TCR beta chain and its context. Its target is unknown. Template switching with 5'RACE generated the TCR cDNA and added a universal primer site and UMIs. TCRdb fed the 5' RACE reads into MiXCR, producing one record per CDR3 protein. The sample lists about 580,000 distinct CDR3 sequences, 17% seen once, with around 16% in the top ten. The germline CDR1 and CDR2 sequences are LGHDT and YNNKEL (reference sequence). Trimming stripped 4 bases from V and 3 bases from J, with 12 bases between. CDR3 length equals 14 residues. This sample is drawn from a study of T cells after yellow fever vaccination. General study findings and limits: Clonotype sharing between CD4 and CD8 compartments was small.

J is TRBJ1-1 and V is TRBV3-1, with D possibly matching TRBD1 (6 bases). The clonotype comes from a man younger than 30 who received the YFV17D yellow fever vaccine. Source: PBMCs, taken 4 to 6 days after the first yellow fever vaccination. The CDR3 sequence is CASSRRGGDTEAFF. As DNA, the CDR3 is TGTGCCAGCAGCCGGAGGGGGGGGGACACTGAAGCTTTCTTT.